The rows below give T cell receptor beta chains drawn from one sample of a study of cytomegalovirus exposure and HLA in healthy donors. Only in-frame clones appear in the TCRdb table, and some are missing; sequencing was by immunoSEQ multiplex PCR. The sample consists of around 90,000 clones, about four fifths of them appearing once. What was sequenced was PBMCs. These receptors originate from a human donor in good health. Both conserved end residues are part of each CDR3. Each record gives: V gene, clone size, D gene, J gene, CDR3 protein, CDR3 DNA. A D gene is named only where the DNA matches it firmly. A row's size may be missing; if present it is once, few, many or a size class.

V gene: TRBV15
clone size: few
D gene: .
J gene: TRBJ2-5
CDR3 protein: CATSRERGETQYF
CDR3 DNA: TGTGCCACCAGCAGAGAACGGGGTGAGACCCAGTACTTC

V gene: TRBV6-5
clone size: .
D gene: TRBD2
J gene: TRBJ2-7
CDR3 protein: CASSAGTTPYEQYF
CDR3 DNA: TGTGCCAGCAGTGCCGGGACTACCCCCTACGAGCAGTACTTC

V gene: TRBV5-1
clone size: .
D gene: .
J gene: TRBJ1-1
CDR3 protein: CASSREGEAFF
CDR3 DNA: TGCGCCAGCAGCCGAGAGGGAGAAGCTTTCTTT

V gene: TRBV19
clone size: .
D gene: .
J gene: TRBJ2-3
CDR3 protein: CASKPRGGTDTQYF
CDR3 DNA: TGTGCCAGTAAACCCAGGGGGGGCACAGATACGCAGTATTTT

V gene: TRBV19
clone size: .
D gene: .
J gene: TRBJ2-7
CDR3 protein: CASSMGGYEQYF
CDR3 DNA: TGTGCCAGTAGTATGGGGGGCTACGAGCAGTACTTC

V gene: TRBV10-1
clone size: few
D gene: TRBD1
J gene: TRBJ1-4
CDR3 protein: CARQGEDEKLFF
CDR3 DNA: TGCGCCAGACAGGGGGAGGATGAAAAACTGTTTTTT

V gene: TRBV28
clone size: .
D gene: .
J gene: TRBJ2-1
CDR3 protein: CASSSPRVRLSYNEQFF
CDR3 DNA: TGTGCCAGCAGTTCCCCCAGGGTAAGACTCTCCTACAATGAGCAGTTCTTC

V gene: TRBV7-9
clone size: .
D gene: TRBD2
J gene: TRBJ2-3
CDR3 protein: CASSQRESTDTQYF
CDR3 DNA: TGTGCCAGCAGCCAGCGGGAAAGCACAGATACGCAGTATTTT

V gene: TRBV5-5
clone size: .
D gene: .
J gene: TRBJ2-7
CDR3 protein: CASGQFYEQYF
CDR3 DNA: TGTGCCAGCGGGCAATTCTACGAGCAGTACTTC

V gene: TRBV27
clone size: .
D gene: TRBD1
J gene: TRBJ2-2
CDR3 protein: CASRPQGIGELFF
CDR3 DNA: TGTGCCAGCAGACCACAGGGGATCGGGGAGCTGTTTTTT

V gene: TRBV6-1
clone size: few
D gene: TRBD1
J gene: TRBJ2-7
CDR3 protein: CASSALRVGTGGPYEQYF
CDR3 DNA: TGTGCCAGCAGTGCCCTGCGGGTCGGGACAGGGGGACCCTACGAGCAGTACTTC

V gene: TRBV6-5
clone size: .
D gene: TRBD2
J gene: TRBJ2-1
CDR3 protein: CASSYISGGVYNEQFF
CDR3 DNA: TGTGCCAGCAGCTACATTAGCGGGGGGGTCTACAATGAGCAGTTCTTC

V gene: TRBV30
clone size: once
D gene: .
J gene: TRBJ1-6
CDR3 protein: CAWDQGGNSPLHF
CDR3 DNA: TGTGCCTGGGACCAAGGAGGTAATTCACCCCTCCACTTT

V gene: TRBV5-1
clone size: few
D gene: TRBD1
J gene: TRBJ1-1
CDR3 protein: CASSSRQGKNTEAFF
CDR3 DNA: TGCGCCAGCAGCTCGCGACAGGGGAAGAACACTGAAGCTTTCTTT

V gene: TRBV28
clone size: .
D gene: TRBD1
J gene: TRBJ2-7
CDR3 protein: CASSYTGGSSYEQYF
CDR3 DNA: TGTGCCAGCAGTTACACAGGGGGCTCATCCTACGAGCAGTACTTC

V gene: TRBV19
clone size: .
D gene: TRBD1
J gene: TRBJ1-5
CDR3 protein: CASSTRQGASNQPQHF
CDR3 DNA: TGTGCCAGTAGTACCCGACAGGGGGCGAGCAATCAGCCCCAGCATTTT

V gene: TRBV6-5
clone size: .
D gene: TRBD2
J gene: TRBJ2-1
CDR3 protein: CASSYAGGTYNEQFF
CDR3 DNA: TGTGCCAGCAGTTACGCGGGGGGTACCTACAATGAGCAGTTCTTC

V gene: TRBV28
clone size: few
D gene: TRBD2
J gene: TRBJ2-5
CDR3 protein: CASTAYGLEEETQYF
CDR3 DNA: TGTGCCAGCACCGCCTACGGACTAGAAGAAGAGACCCAGTACTTC

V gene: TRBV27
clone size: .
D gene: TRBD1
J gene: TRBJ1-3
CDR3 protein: CASRTYRGSGNTIYF
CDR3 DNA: TGTGCCAGCAGGACATACAGGGGCTCTGGAAACACCATATATTTT

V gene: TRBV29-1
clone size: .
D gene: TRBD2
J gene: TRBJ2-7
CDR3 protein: CSVPGAGGIEQYF
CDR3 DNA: TGCAGCGTACCAGGGGCGGGAGGTATCGAGCAGTACTTC

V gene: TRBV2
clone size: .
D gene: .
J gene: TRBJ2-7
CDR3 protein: CASSEGLQISYEQYF
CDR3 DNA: TGTGCCAGCAGTGAAGGTTTGCAGATATCCTACGAGCAGTACTTC

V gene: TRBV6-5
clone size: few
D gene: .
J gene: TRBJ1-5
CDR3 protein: CASSYPRGPQHF
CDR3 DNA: TGTGCCAGCAGTTACCCACGCGGGCCCCAGCATTTT

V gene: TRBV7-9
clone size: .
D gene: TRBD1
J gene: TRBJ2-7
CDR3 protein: CASSAKTGSSAVFYEQYF
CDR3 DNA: TGTGCCAGCAGCGCCAAGACAGGGTCCTCCGCGGTTTTCTACGAGCAGTACTTC

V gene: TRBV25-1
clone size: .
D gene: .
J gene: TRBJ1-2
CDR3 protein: CASSGSGPLAGYTF
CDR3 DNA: TGTGCCAGCAGTGGTTCAGGCCCCCTCGCTGGCTACACCTTC

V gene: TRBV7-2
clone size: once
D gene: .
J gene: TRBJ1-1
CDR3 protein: CASSLSPGLDTEAFF
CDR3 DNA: TGTGCCAGCAGCTTATCTCCAGGGTTGGACACTGAAGCTTTCTTT

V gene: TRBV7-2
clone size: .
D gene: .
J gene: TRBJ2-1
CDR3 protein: CASSLDGTFGSRRFF
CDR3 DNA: TGTGCCAGCAGCTTAGACGGGACTTTCGGGAGCAGGCGGTTCTTC

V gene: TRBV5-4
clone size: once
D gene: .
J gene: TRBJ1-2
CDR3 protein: CASSLEVGRVDYGYTF
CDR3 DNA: TGTGCCAGCAGCTTGGAGGTGGGCCGTGTGGACTATGGCTACACCTTC